These 17 T cell receptor beta chains originate from one sample sequenced in a study of cytomegalovirus exposure and HLA in healthy donors. Vbeta (60) and Jbeta (13) primers were used in the PCR. Method: immunoSEQ multiplex PCR; TCRdb's copy keeps in-frame clones and lacks some. The sample shows some 120,000 clones, roughly 78% of them seen only once. Material for sequencing was PBMCs. These receptors were collected from a man aged 40-49 years in good health and CMV-seronegative.

The J gene is TRBJ2-1, the V gene TRBV11-2; 11 positions agree with TRBD1. V shed 1 base, J shed 8 bases, and the junction held 4 bases outside the gene matches. This CDR3 is built from 15 residues. Per germline, CDR1 SGHAT and CDR2 FQNNGV. CDR3 residues: CASSLGDRGSDEQFF. The CDR3 nucleotides are TGTGCCAGCAGCTTAGGGGACAGGGGGTCGGATGAGCAGTTCTTC.

The chain carries TRBV18 and TRBJ2-1, with 7 bases aligning to TRBD2. Trimming cost V 2 bases and J 0 bases; bases outside gene matches: 4. The CDR3 extends over 16 amino acids. Per the germline V gene, CDR1 is KGHSH and CDR2 is LQKENI. CDR3 nucleotide sequence: TGTGCCAGCTCACCAATGGGGGGGGGCTCCTACAATGAGCAGTTCTTC. Its translation is CASSPMGGGSYNEQFF.

The chain recombines TRBV2 with TRBJ1-2; D is unresolved. The CDR3 is 15 amino acids. V was cut by 0 bases and J by 7 bases, with 15 bases left in between. In germline, CDR1 is SNHLY, CDR2 FYNNEI. The DNA for the CDR3 is TGTGCCAGCAGTGAAGCGTTGCGGGGTCTCGTTGGCTACACCTTC. This encodes CASSEALRGLVGYTF.

A remark on this clone: Other DNA sequences within the sample encode an identical CDR3. The CDR3 bases are TGTGCCAGCAGCCTTCAGGTAGATAACTATGGCTACACCTTC. Translation: CASSLQVDNYGYTF. The chain recombines TRBV28 with TRBJ1-2, with D unresolved. This CDR3 is built from 14 residues. CDR1 is MDHEN, CDR2 SYDVKM, per germline. V lost 6 bases to trimming and J lost 1 base, with 12 bases between them.

Worth noting for this clone: The CDR3 carries no conserved terminal phenylalanine or tryptophan, so it likely arises from a read error. The chain carries TRBV30 and TRBJ1-5, with 7 bases aligning to TRBD1. Germline lookup yields CDR1 GTSNPN and CDR2 SVGIG (reference sequence). Trimming at V came to 1 base and at J to 2 bases, leaving 8 bases not matched to a gene. This CDR3 contains 16 residues. The CDR3, as DNA: TGTGCCTGGAGTGATTCCCAGGGGGTCGGCAATCAGCCCCAGCATGTT. Its translation is CAWSDSQGVGNQPQHV.

The chain uses TRBV29-1 and TRBJ2-7; tentative D call: TRBD2 (5 bases). CDR3 length equals 12 residues. V shed 4 bases and J shed 5 bases, with 12 bases lying between them. CDR1 is SQVTM and CDR2 is ANQGSEA in the germline V gene. CDR3 nucleotide sequence: TGCAGCGTTGGGACTCGTCAAGACGAGCAGTACTTC. The encoded protein is CSVGTRQDEQYF.

The chain links TRBV4-1 to TRBJ2-7; TRBD1 aligns across 8 bases. Germline-derived CDR1 and CDR2 are MGHRA and YSYEKL. The CDR3 loop spans 16 amino acids. J was trimmed by 3 bases and V by 0 bases; bases with no gene match: 7. Written as DNA, the CDR3 is TGCGCCAGCAGCCAAGATGGGGCAGGGGGCCTCTACGAGCAGTACTTC. This gives the protein CASSQDGAGGLYEQYF.

This clone was seen a few times. The genes are TRBV6-5 and TRBJ2-1; D gene unclear. The CDR3 has 12 residues. CDR1 MNHEY and CDR2 SVGAGI come from the germline V gene. Between the trimmed V and J ends, which lost 6 bases and 7 bases, there was a span of 10 bases. The CDR3 protein is CASRTQSNEQFF. In DNA form, the CDR3 reads TGTGCCAGCAGAACCCAGTCGAATGAGCAGTTCTTC.

This chain connects TRBV19 to TRBJ2-3; D ambiguous. This CDR3 contains 13 residues. Germline V gene lookup returns CDR1 LNHDA and CDR2 SQIVND (reference sequence). With 3 bases removed from V and 1 base from J, the gap between germline ends came to 5 bases. CDR3 loop: CASSITGTDTQYF. In DNA form, the CDR3 reads TGTGCCAGTAGTATTACTGGCACAGATACGCAGTATTTT.

The sample holds one count of this clone. The genes are TRBV5-4 and TRBJ1-2; TRBD1 agrees at 7 bases. The CDR3 loop spans 14 amino acids. Germline CDR1 and CDR2: SGHNT and YYREEE (reference sequence). The V segment lost 10 bases and the J segment 4 bases; nucleotides outside the gene matches: 13. The CDR3 DNA reads TGTGCCGTCCAGAACATGACAGGGTTCTATGGCTACACCTTC. It yields the protein CAVQNMTGFYGYTF.

V usage is TRBV6-1 and J usage is TRBJ2-5; D may be TRBD1 (7 bases). The germline gives CDR1 MNHNS, CDR2 SASEGT. The CDR3 is 16 residues long. Trimming took off 2 bases at V and 1 base at J, with 14 bases between the two ends. CDR3 in DNA: TGTGCCAGCAGTGAATTATACAGGGGAGGCCAAGAGACCCAGTACTTC. Translated, it gives CASSELYRGGQETQYF.

The chain couples TRBV6-5 to TRBJ2-5, with D unclear. V shed 2 bases and J shed 5 bases, with 6 bases lying between them. Germline CDR1 MNHEY, CDR2 SVGAGI. The CDR3 sequence is 12 residues long. CDR3 bases: TGTGCCAGCAGTTACCCTAAGGAGACCCAGTACTTC. It is translated as CASSYPKETQYF.

The chain carries TRBV18 and TRBJ1-1; D is unclear. This CDR3 comprises 13 residues. Trimming cost V 0 bases and J 5 bases, with 7 bases left between them. The germline V gene has CDR1 KGHSH and CDR2 LQKENI. The CDR3 DNA reads as TGTGCCAGCTCACCACCCCCGAGGACTGAAGCTTTCTTT. Translated: CASSPPPRTEAFF.

The V and J genes are TRBV28 and TRBJ1-3; 7 nucleotides agree with TRBD1. This CDR3 has 17 residues. Trimming at V came to 5 bases and at J to 0 bases, leaving 10 bases not matched to a gene. The germline V gene has CDR1 MDHEN and CDR2 SYDVKM. CDR3 coding DNA: TGTGCCAGCAGTCCTCTCAGACAGGGTGTCTCTGGAAACACCATATATTTT. The encoded protein is CASSPLRQGVSGNTIYF.

This clone was counted a few times. The V gene is TRBV5-1, the J gene TRBJ2-2, with 11 bases matching TRBD1. CDR1 and CDR2 from the germline V gene are SGHRS and YFSETQ. The CDR3 sequence is 15 residues long. V trimming: 4 bases; J trimming: 6 bases; junction bases outside the gene matches: 5. CDR3 in DNA: TGCGCCAGCAGCCACGGACAGGGGGCCCCCGGGGAGCTGTTTTTT. As protein: CASSHGQGAPGELFF.

The chain is built from TRBV7-9 and TRBJ2-3; 7 bases match TRBD1. With 5 bases clipped from V and 3 bases from J, the junction kept 11 bases outside the gene matches. The CDR3 consists of 16 residues. Germline V gives CDR1 SEHNR, CDR2 FQNEAQ (reference sequence). CDR3 bases: TGTGCCAGCAGCCGCCAGACAGGGTCGGGTACAGATACGCAGTATTTT. It codes for CASSRQTGSGTDTQYF.

This clone was counted once. The chain couples TRBV28 to TRBJ1-5, with 7 bases aligning to TRBD1. Trimming removed 2 bases from V and 1 base from J; junction bases left unmatched: 5. The CDR3 is 16 amino acids. The germline CDR1 and CDR2 sequences are MDHEN and SYDVKM. The CDR3 is CASSLRTGGSNQPQHF. Here the CDR3 DNA reads TGTGCCAGCAGTTTACGGACAGGCGGGAGCAATCAGCCCCAGCATTTT. The variable domain in full, completed from reference TRBV28 and TRBJ1-5, reads DVKVTQSSRYLVKRTGEKVFLECVQDMDHENMFWYRQDPGLGLRLIYFSYDVKMKEKGDIPEGYSVSREKKERFSLILESASTNQTSMYLCASSLRTGGSNQPQHFGDGTRLSIL.